This T cell receptor beta chain comes out of a study of shared clonotypes between healthy human individuals. Of note for this clone: Its antigen is not identified. Other nucleotide sequences from this sample produce the same CDR3.

Source study methods: ImmunoSEQ junction-only sequences lacked quality scores, so their filtering differed. Assay used: immunoSEQ multiplex PCR; TCRdb lists only in-frame clones, some missing. V, J and clone size are taken as reported in that table, and D and trimming were inferred from the DNA itself. The table lists approximately 1.1 million clones, around 82% of them singletons, with around 0.47% in the top ten. Study findings and constraints: Memory subsets generally showed smaller estimated richness than naive subsets did. Naive CD4 clonotype sharing across a handful of donors was around 5.5%.

The sample taken for sequencing was memory CD4+ T cells from PBMCs. Sample subset: CD45RA-negative fraction. The source of this sequence is a young man in good health. Some clones in this sample may be carry-over from other donors' samples.

The CDR3 nucleotides are TGTGCCAGCAGTCCACAGGGAGGGGGTAATGAAAAACTGTTTTTT. Its translation: CASSPQGGGNEKLFF. The chain combines TRBV7-9 with TRBJ1-4; weak D call: TRBD1 (6 bases). Per germline, CDR1 SEHNR and CDR2 FQNEAQ (reference sequence). V gave up 6 bases and J gave up 4 bases, with 15 bases separating them. The CDR3 runs to 15 residues.